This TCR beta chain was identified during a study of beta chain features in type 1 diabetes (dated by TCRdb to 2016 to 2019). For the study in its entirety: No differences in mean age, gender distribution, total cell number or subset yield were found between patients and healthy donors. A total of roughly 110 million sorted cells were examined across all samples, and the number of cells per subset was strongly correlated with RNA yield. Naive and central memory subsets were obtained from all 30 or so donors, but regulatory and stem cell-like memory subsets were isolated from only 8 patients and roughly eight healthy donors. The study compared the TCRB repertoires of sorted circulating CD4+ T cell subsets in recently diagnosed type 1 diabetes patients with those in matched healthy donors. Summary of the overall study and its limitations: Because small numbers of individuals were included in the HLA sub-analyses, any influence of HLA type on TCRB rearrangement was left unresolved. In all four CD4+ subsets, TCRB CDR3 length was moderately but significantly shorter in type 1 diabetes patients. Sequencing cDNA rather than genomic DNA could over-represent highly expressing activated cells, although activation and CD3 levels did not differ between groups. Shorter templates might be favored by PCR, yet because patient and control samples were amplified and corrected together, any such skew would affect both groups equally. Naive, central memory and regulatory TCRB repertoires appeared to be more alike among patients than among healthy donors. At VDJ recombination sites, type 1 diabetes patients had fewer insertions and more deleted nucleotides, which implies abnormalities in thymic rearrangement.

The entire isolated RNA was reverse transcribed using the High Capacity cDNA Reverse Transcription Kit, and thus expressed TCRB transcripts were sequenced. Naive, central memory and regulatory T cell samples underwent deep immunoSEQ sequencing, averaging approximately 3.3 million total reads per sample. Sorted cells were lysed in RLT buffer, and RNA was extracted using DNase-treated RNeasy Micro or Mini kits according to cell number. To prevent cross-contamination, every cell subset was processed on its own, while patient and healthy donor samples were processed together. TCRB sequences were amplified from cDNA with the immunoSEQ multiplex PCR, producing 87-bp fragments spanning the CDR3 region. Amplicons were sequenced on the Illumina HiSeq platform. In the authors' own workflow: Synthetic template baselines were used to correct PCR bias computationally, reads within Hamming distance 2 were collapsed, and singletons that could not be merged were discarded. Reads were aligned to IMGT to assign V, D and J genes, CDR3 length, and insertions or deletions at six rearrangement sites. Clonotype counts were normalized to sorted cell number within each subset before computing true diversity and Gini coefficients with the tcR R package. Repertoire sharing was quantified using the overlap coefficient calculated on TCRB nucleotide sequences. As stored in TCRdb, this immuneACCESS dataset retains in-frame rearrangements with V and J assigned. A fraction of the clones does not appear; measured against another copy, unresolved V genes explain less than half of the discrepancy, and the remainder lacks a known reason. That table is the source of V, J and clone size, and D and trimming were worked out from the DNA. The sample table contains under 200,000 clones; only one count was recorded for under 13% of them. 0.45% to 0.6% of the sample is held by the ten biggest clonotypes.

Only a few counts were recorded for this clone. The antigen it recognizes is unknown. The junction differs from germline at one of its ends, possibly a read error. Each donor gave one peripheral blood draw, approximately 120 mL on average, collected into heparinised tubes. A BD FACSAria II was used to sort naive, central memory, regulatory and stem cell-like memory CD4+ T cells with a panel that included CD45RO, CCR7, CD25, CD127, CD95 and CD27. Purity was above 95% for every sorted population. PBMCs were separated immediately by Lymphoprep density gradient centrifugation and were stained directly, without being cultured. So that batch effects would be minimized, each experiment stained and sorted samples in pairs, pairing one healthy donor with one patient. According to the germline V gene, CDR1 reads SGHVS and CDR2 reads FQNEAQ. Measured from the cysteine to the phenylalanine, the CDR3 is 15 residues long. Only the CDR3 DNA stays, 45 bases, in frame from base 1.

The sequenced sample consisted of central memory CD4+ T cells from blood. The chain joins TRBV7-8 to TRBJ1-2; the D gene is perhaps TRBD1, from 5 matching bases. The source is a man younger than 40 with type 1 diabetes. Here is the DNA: TGTGCCAGCAGCATAGCCGTAGACAGCTCCTATGGCTACACCTTC. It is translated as CASSIAVDSSYGYTF.